This TCR beta chain was sequenced for a study of cytomegalovirus exposure and HLA in healthy donors. Study outcomes and limitations: Using the classifier, cytomegalovirus status was reportedly diagnosed with high specificity and sensitivity. With later analysis, a missense DCLRE1C variant became linked to TCR beta V- and J-gene trimming. The study had only CMV serostatus as immune exposure information. An Asian-associated ancestry cluster reportedly showed fewer N-insertions than the approximately 670-donor mean in a later analysis.

The CDR3 runs to 17 residues. V was trimmed by 2 bases and J by 1 base, leaving 17 bases between them. The germline CDR1 and CDR2 sequences are SGHVS and FQNEAQ. 13 Jbeta primers and 60 Vbeta primers were used for the PCR. Generated by immunoSEQ multiplex PCR, the TCRdb table keeps only in-frame clones and is missing some. The sample has fewer than 250,000 clones; 82% are singletons. As for this clone: Its matching antigen is unknown.

The chain uses TRBV7-8 and TRBJ1-2; unclear D gene. The TCR comes from a man in his forties in good health and CMV-seropositive. What was sequenced was PBMCs. The CDR3 DNA follows: TGTGCCAGCAGCTTATTCCCCATAGGAGTAGATAACTATGGCTACACCTTC. It encodes CASSLFPIGVDNYGYTF.